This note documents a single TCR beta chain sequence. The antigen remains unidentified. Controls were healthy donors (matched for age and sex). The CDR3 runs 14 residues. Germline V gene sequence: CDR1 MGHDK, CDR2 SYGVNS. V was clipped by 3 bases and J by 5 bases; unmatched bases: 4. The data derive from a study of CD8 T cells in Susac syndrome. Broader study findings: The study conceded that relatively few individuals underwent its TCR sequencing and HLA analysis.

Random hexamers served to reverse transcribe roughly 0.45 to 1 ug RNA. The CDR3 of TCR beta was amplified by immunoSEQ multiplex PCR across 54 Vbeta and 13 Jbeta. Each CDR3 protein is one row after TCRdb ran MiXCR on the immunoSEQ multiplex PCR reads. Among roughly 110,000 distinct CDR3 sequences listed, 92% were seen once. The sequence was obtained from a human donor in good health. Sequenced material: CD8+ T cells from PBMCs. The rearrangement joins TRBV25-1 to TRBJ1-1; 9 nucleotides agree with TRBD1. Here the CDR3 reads CASSDPQGATEAFF. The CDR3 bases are TGTGCCAGCAGTGACCCACAGGGGGCAACTGAAGCTTTCTTT.